The 24 T cell receptor beta chains given below trace back to one sample, sequenced in a study of glioma-infiltrating T cells after dendritic cell vaccination. Time point meaning: after dendritic cell vaccination, including at tumor progression/relapse. Profiling relied on immunoSEQ multiplex PCR, and the TCRdb table lists in-frame clones only, not all of them. The sample holds under 130,000 clones, around 89% seen once. Specimen: blood, collected after dendritic cell vaccination. All receptors derive from a human donor with glioblastoma.

V usage is TRBV2 and J usage is TRBJ1-1; weak D call: TRBD1 (5 bases). The CDR3 loop spans 17 amino acids. The V end lost 1 base, the J end lost 0 bases, and 15 bases lay between the germline ends. Germline lookup yields CDR1 SNHLY and CDR2 FYNNEI. The CDR3 DNA follows: TGTGCCAGCAGTGAAGGCAGGTGGAAGGGGCTGAACACTGAAGCTTTCTTT. Its translation: CASSEGRWKGLNTEAFF.

CDR3 sequence (DNA): TGTGCCAGCGGACAGGAGTTGAACAAGGGCGAGCAGTACTTC. Translating gives CASGQELNKGEQYF. The chain uses TRBV2 and TRBJ2-7; 7 positions match TRBD1. The CDR3 runs to 14 residues. Germline CDR1 SNHLY, CDR2 FYNNEI. The V gene end was trimmed by 8 bases and the J gene end by 6 bases; junction bases not matched to a gene: 13. The full variable domain, in which reference TRBV2 and TRBJ2-7 provide the parts outside the CDR3, is EPEVTQTPSHQVTQMGQEVILRCVPISNHLYFYWYRQILGQKVEFLVSFYNNEISEKSEIFDDQFSVERPDGSNFTLKIRSTKLEDSAMYFCASGQELNKGEQYFGPGTRLTVT.

V gene TRBV19 combines with J gene TRBJ2-2; 9 nucleotides match TRBD2. Germline V gene lookup returns CDR1 LNHDA and CDR2 SQIVND (reference sequence). CDR3 size: 15 residues. V lost 5 bases to trimming and J lost 7 bases; unmatched junction nucleotides: 8. The CDR3 DNA follows: TGTGCCAGTAGTTACACGCGGGAGGGCATCGGGGAGCTGTTTTTT. It specifies CASSYTREGIGELFF.

The chain joins TRBV4-1 to TRBJ1-2, with 8 bases matching TRBD1. Germline V gives CDR1 MGHRA, CDR2 YSYEKL. V was pared by 0 bases and J by 8 bases, with 11 bases of the junction left unmatched. CDR3 length: 16 amino acids. CDR3 in DNA: TGCGCCAGCAGCCAAGAGGTATTGACAGGGGTGGGAGGCTACACCTTC. As protein: CASSQEVLTGVGGYTF.

This clone was detected only a few times. V usage is TRBV4-1 and J usage is TRBJ2-1, with 14 positions matching TRBD2. The CDR3 covers 16 residues. The V and J ends lost 4 bases and 8 bases, in that order; junction bases with no gene match: 7. The V gene's germline CDR1 is MGHRA and CDR2 YSYEKL. CDR3 sequence (DNA): TGCGCCAGCAGCCCCTCATCGGGACTAGCGGGAGATGAGCAGTTCTTC. It yields the protein CASSPSSGLAGDEQFF.

This chain uses TRBV7-2 with TRBJ2-3, with D possibly matching TRBD2 (6 bases). The CDR3 has 13 residues. Germline assignment: CDR1 SGHTA and CDR2 FQGNSA. Between the trimmed V and J ends, which lost 5 bases and 2 bases, there was a span of 8 bases. The DNA for the CDR3 is TGTGCCAGCAGCGAGGACTACACAGATACGCAGTATTTT. It specifies CASSEDYTDTQYF.

The chain carries TRBV7-2 and TRBJ1-3; D is possibly TRBD1 (6 bases). Per the germline V gene, CDR1 is SGHTA and CDR2 is FQGNSA. The germline V and J ends were trimmed by 3 bases and 8 bases, with 8 bases remaining between them. The CDR3 covers 12 residues. For the CDR3, the DNA is TGTGCCAGCAGCTTTACAGGGTACACCATATATTTT. This translates into CASSFTGYTIYF.

Regarding this clone: This specimen includes other DNA sequences encoding the same CDR3. J is TRBJ2-1 and V is TRBV10-3, with TRBD2 matching 10 bases. J lost 4 bases, V lost 3 bases, and 6 bases had no gene match. The CDR3 has 16 residues. Germline CDR1 reads ENHRY; CDR2 reads SYGVKD. CDR3 amino acids: CAISESSGGTYNEQFF. The CDR3 DNA is TGTGCCATCAGTGAATCTAGCGGGGGTACATACAATGAGCAGTTCTTC.

The chain combines TRBV7-2 with TRBJ2-1; 10 bases align to TRBD2. After removal of 5 bases from V and 5 bases from J, the junction contained 15 bases not matched to a gene. The length of the CDR3 is 18 residues. Germline lookup yields CDR1 SGHTA and CDR2 FQGNSA. The CDR3 here is CASSLIRPLAGEDNEQFF. The CDR3 DNA sequence: TGTGCCAGCAGCCTCATCCGACCTCTAGCGGGAGAAGACAATGAGCAGTTCTTC. Complete variable domain (other parts from reference TRBV7-2 and TRBJ2-1): GAGVSQSPSNKVTEKGKDVELRCDPISGHTALYWYRQSLGQGLEFLIYFQGNSAPDKSGLPSDRFSAERTGGSVSTLTIQRTQQEDSAVYLCASSLIRPLAGEDNEQFFGPGTRLTVL.

CDR3 coding DNA: TGCGCCAGCAGCCAGGTCACTAGCGGAGGAGATACGCAGTATTTT. This encodes CASSQVTSGGDTQYF. This chain joins TRBV4-1 and TRBJ2-3; 8 bases agree with TRBD2. After removal of 3 bases from V and 5 bases from J, the junction contained 7 bases not matched to a gene. Per the germline V gene, CDR1 is MGHRA and CDR2 is YSYEKL. The CDR3 runs 15 residues.

The V call is TRBV6-1, the J call TRBJ2-1, with D unresolved. Germline V gene data show CDR1 as MNHNS and CDR2 as SASEGT. This CDR3 has 13 residues. Trimming removed 2 bases from V and 9 bases from J, with 11 bases in between. The CDR3 spells CASSERGTSEQFF. The CDR3 DNA reads as TGTGCCAGCAGTGAACGAGGAACAAGTGAGCAGTTCTTC.

The chain uses TRBV11-3 and TRBJ1-4; 7 bases match TRBD1. The CDR3 runs to 16 residues. V lost 7 bases to trimming and J lost 6 bases; unmatched junction nucleotides: 14. CDR1 SGHNT and CDR2 YENEEA come from the germline V gene. CDR3 coding DNA: TGTGCCAGCACCATCACAAAAAGGACAGGACATGAAAAACTGTTTTTT. Amino acids: CASTITKRTGHEKLFF. The variable domain in full, completed from reference TRBV11-3 and TRBJ1-4, reads EAGVVQSPRYKIIEKKQPVAFWCNPISGHNTLYWYLQNLGQGPELLIRYENEEAVDDSQLPKDRFSAERLKGVDSTLKIQPAELGDSAVYLCASTITKRTGHEKLFFGSGTQLSVL.

In this sample, this clone turned up once. This sequence joins TRBV5-1 and TRBJ2-4, with D perhaps matching TRBD2 (6 bases). There are 14 residues in the CDR3. CDR1 is SGHRS and CDR2 is YFSETQ in the germline V gene. The V and J ends lost 5 bases and 3 bases respectively, with 12 bases between them. CDR3 bases: TGCGCCAGCAGGCCCGTGGGGGGCAAAAACATTCAGTACTTC. As protein: CASRPVGGKNIQYF.

The chain carries TRBV15 and TRBJ1-3; D perhaps matches TRBD1 (6 bases). V lost 1 base to trimming and J lost 0 bases, with 10 bases between them. CDR1 and CDR2 from the germline V gene are LNHNV and YYDKDF (reference sequence). The CDR3 is 16 amino acids. CDR3 residues: CATSRGQALSGNTIYF. CDR3 nucleotide sequence: TGTGCCACCAGCAGAGGACAGGCCCTCTCTGGAAACACCATATATTTT.

The V gene is TRBV9, the J gene TRBJ2-5; D ambiguous. The CDR3 is 14 amino acids. V lost 0 bases, J lost 7 bases, and 13 bases lay in between. Germline CDR1 SGDLS, CDR2 YYNGEE. The CDR3 DNA reads as TGTGCCAGCAGCGTAGCTAGTCTGGAAGGGACCCAGTACTTC. Translated: CASSVASLEGTQYF.

The gene calls are TRBV29-1 and TRBJ2-5; D gene ambiguous. Germline CDR1 SQVTM, CDR2 ANQGSEA. V gave up 8 bases and J gave up 5 bases, with 15 bases separating them. The CDR3 is made up of 12 amino acids. The CDR3 spells CSSLEEAETQYF. The CDR3 DNA sequence: TGCAGCAGCCTAGAAGAGGCGGAGACCCAGTACTTC.

V is TRBV10-2 and J is TRBJ2-5; tentative D call: TRBD1 (6 bases). The ends were cut back, 5 bases at V and 3 bases at J, with 10 bases in the middle. Germline-derived CDR1 and CDR2 are WSHSY and SAAADI. This CDR3 spans 13 amino acids. Written as DNA, the CDR3 is TGCGCCAGCAGTCAGGGGAGAGAAGAGACCCAGTACTTC. Translation: CASSQGREETQYF.

The chain has TRBV6-1 and TRBJ2-1; 7 bases line up with TRBD2. V was pared by 7 bases and J by 5 bases, with 8 bases of the junction left unmatched. The CDR3 loop spans 14 amino acids. CDR1 and CDR2 (germline): MNHNS, SASEGT. This chain's CDR3 is CASTTGLTNNEQFF. The DNA of the CDR3 is TGTGCCAGCACCACGGGACTAACTAACAATGAGCAGTTCTTC.

The rearrangement links TRBV10-3 to TRBJ2-7, with 8 nucleotides matching TRBD1. The CDR3 runs 15 residues. Germline V lookup: CDR1 ENHRY, CDR2 SYGVKD. Trimming removed 2 bases from V and 4 bases from J; junction bases left unmatched: 7. The CDR3 is CAISENGQGAYEQYF. The DNA of the CDR3 is TGTGCCATCAGTGAGAATGGACAGGGTGCATACGAGCAGTACTTC.

About this clone itself: Additional DNA sequences in this sample encode the identical CDR3. The chain employs TRBV7-9 and TRBJ1-5; unclear D gene. Trimming took off 1 base at V and 6 bases at J, with 7 bases between the two ends. The CDR3 extends over 13 amino acids. Germline-derived CDR1 and CDR2 are SEHNR and FQNEAQ (reference sequence). The DNA of the CDR3 is TGTGCCAGCAGCTTAGGGTCCAGTCAGCCCCAGCATTTT. Its translation: CASSLGSSQPQHF.

This clone was found once. Other DNA sequences in this sample translate to the same CDR3. The gene calls are TRBV7-3 and TRBJ1-6; D is perhaps TRBD1 (6 bases). Germline lookup yields CDR1 SGHTA and CDR2 FQGTGA. The CDR3 loop spans 15 amino acids. Trimming removed 0 bases from V and 4 bases from J, with 7 bases in between. This CDR3 is CASSLTGQYNSPLHF. The CDR3 DNA sequence: TGTGCCAGCAGCTTAACTGGACAGTATAATTCACCCCTCCACTTT. The full variable domain, in which reference TRBV7-3 and TRBJ1-6 provide the parts outside the CDR3, is GAGVSQTPSNKVTEKGKYVELRCDPISGHTALYWYRQSLGQGPEFLIYFQGTGAADDSGLPNDRFFAVRPEGSVSTLKIQRTERGDSAVYLCASSLTGQYNSPLHFGNGTRLTVT.

This chain connects TRBV19 to TRBJ2-3, with 7 bases matching TRBD2. V was clipped by 7 bases and J by 3 bases; unmatched bases: 7. This CDR3 comprises 14 residues. Germline lookup yields CDR1 LNHDA and CDR2 SQIVND (reference sequence). The CDR3: CASTEAGITDTQYF. CDR3 DNA sequence: TGTGCCAGTACCGAAGCGGGAATTACAGATACGCAGTATTTT.

V gene TRBV30 combines with J gene TRBJ2-3; 9 bases line up with TRBD1. Germline V gene data show CDR1 as GTSNPN and CDR2 as SVGIG (reference sequence). The CDR3 extends over 16 amino acids. Trimming cost V 7 bases and J 1 base; bases outside gene matches: 12. Here the CDR3 DNA reads TGTGCCTTTGGGACAGGGAGGGTGGCGGGCACAGATACGCAGTATTTT. Protein: CAFGTGRVAGTDTQYF.

To note about this clone: A read error may account for a junction end that differs from germline. The chain has TRBV2 and TRBJ2-7; possible D gene TRBD2, 5 bases. The CDR3 extends over 12 amino acids. CDR1 is SNHLY, CDR2 FYNNEI, per germline. The CDR3 coding sequence is TGTGCCAGCAGCCCCGCCGGGCGGGTTAAGAACTTC. This codes for CASSPAGRVKNF. Filled out from reference TRBV2 and TRBJ2-7, the complete variable domain reads EPEVTQTPSHQVTQMGQEVILRCVPISNHLYFYWYRQILGQKVEFLVSFYNNEISEKSEIFDDQFSVERPDGSNFTLKIRSTKLEDSAMYFCASSPAGRVKNFGPGTRLTVT.